The 7 T cell receptor beta chains listed next were all sequenced from one sample in a study of shared clonotypes between healthy human individuals. Repertoires were generated with immunoSEQ multiplex PCR, while TCRdb's copy carries only in-frame clones and drops some. The table records 450,000 to 600,000 clones, about 80% of them present only once. The sample was PBMCs. These receptors all stem from a woman in her 40s in good health. Some clones in this sample may be carry-over from other donors' samples.

The chain links TRBV5-6 to TRBJ2-5; 11 bases fit TRBD1. V lost 5 bases and J lost 5; bases outside the gene matches: 17. Germline V lookup: CDR1 SGHDT, CDR2 YYEEEE. The CDR3 has 18 amino acids. The CDR3 loop reads CASSSLRDRGLYRETQYF. The CDR3 bases are TGTGCCAGCAGTTCCCTCCGGGACAGGGGGTTGTACCGGGAGACCCAGTACTTC. Supplemented by reference TRBV5-6 and TRBJ2-5, the full variable domain reads DAGVTQSPTHLIKTRGQQVTLRCSPKSGHDTVSWYQQALGQGPQFIFQYYEEEERQRGNFPDRFSGHQFPNYSSELNVNALLLGDSALYLCASSSLRDRGLYRETQYFGPGTRLLVL.

The chain has TRBV19 and TRBJ2-7; a possible D gene is TRBD1 (6 bases). CDR1 and CDR2 from the germline V gene are LNHDA and SQIVND (reference sequence). V dropped 5 bases and J dropped 7 bases, with 18 bases sitting between them. This CDR3 has 14 amino acids. The CDR3 DNA is TGTGCCAGTAGTCAGACAGGCTCGTTAGGAGAGCAGTACTTC. Amino acid sequence: CASSQTGSLGEQYF.

This clone was detected ten times or more. The rearrangement joins TRBV6-4 to TRBJ2-2; 8 positions agree with TRBD1. The CDR3 totals 15 residues. After removal of 6 bases from V and 6 bases from J, the junction contained 9 bases not matched to a gene. From germline, CDR1 is MRHNA and CDR2 SNTAGT. CDR3 sequence: CASREETGASGELFF. CDR3 DNA sequence: TGTGCCAGCAGAGAGGAGACAGGGGCGTCCGGGGAGCTGTTTTTT.

Regarding this clone: Other nucleotide sequences from this sample produce the same CDR3. The chain is built from TRBV18 and TRBJ1-3; TRBD1 might be the D (5 bases). The CDR3 is 15 residues long. The germline CDR1 and CDR2 sequences are KGHSH and LQKENI. Trimming pared 2 bases from V and 0 bases from J, leaving 8 bases between. The CDR3 region is CASSPGGSSGNTIYF. The CDR3 DNA reads as TGTGCCAGCTCACCAGGGGGGAGCTCTGGAAACACCATATATTTT. Variable domain in full (rest from reference TRBV18 and TRBJ1-3): NAGVMQNPRHLVRRRGQEARLRCSPMKGHSHVYWYRQLPEEGLKFMVYLQKENIIDESGMPKERFSAEFPKEGPSILRIQQVVRGDSAAYFCASSPGGSSGNTIYFGEGSWLTVV.

CDR3 coding DNA: TGTGCCACCAGCGGACAGGGGGCCCGGAGCACAGATACGCAGTATTTT. Its translation: CATSGQGARSTDTQYF. The rearrangement joins TRBV15 to TRBJ2-3; 11 nucleotides agree with TRBD1. The CDR3 consists of 16 residues. Trimming took 5 bases from V and 0 from J; bases not matched to a gene: 4. CDR1 and CDR2 from the germline V gene are LNHNV and YYDKDF (reference sequence).

This clone came up a few times. In nucleotides, the CDR3 is TGCGCCAGCAGTGAACAGCAGAACACTGAAGCTTTCTTT. Translation: CASSEQQNTEAFF. The genes are TRBV5-1 and TRBJ1-1; D uncertain. Germline-derived CDR1 and CDR2 are SGHRS and YFSETQ. The CDR3 runs 13 residues. With 5 bases removed from V and 1 base from J, the gap between germline ends came to 9 bases.

The V call is TRBV7-9, the J call TRBJ2-7, with D possibly matching TRBD2 (5 bases). In germline, CDR1 is SEHNR, CDR2 FQNEAQ (reference sequence). The CDR3 is made up of 16 amino acids. V lost 5 bases, J lost 1 base, and 18 bases lay in between. The CDR3 is CASSQDPGGGSYEQYF. DNA for the CDR3: TGTGCCAGCAGCCAAGATCCCGGAGGTGGGTCCTACGAGCAGTACTTC.